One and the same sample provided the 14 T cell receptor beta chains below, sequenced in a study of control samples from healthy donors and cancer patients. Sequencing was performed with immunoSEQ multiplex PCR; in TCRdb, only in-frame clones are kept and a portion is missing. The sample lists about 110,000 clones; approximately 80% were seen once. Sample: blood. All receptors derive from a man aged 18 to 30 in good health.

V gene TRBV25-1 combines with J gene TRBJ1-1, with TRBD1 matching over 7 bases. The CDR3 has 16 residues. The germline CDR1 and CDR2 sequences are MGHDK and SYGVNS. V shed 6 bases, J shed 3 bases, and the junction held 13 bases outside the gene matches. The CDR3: CASSSRTTQGDTEAFF. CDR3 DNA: TGTGCCAGCAGCTCACGAACTACGCAGGGGGACACTGAAGCTTTCTTT.

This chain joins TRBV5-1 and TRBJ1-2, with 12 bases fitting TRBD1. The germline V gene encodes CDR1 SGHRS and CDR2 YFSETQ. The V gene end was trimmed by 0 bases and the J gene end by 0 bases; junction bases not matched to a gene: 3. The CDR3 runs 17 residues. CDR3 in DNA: TGCGCCAGCAGCTTGGCCGGGACAGGGGGCCCTAACTATGGCTACACCTTC. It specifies CASSLAGTGGPNYGYTF.

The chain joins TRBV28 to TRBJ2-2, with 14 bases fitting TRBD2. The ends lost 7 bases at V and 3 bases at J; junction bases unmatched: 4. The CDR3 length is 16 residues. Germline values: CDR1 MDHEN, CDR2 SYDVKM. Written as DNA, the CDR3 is TGTGCCAGCACTCCGGGACTAGCGGGGGACACCGGGGAGCTGTTTTTT. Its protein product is CASTPGLAGDTGELFF. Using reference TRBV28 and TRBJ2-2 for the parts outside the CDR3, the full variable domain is DVKVTQSSRYLVKRTGEKVFLECVQDMDHENMFWYRQDPGLGLRLIYFSYDVKMKEKGDIPEGYSVSREKKERFSLILESASTNQTSMYLCASTPGLAGDTGELFFGEGSRLTVL.

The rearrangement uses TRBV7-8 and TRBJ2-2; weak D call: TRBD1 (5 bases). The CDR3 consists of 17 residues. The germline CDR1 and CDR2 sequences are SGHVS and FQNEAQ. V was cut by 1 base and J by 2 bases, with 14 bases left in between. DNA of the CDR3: TGTGCCAGCAGCTTAGGGGGCAGCCTTAGAAACACCGGGGAGCTGTTTTTT. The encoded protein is CASSLGGSLRNTGELFF. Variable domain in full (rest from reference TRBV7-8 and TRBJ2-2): GAGVSQSPRYKVAKRGQDVALRCDPISGHVSLFWYQQALGQGPEFLTYFQNEAQLDKSGLPSDRFFAERPEGSVSTLKIQRTQQEDSAVYLCASSLGGSLRNTGELFFGEGSRLTVL.

CDR3 nucleotide sequence: TGTGCCAGCAGTTCCTACAGGGACGGTTTGGAGACCCAGTACTTC. This gives the protein CASSSYRDGLETQYF. The chain is built from TRBV6-5 and TRBJ2-5; possibly TRBD1 for D (6 bases). V lost 4 bases and J 5 bases, leaving 17 bases between the germline ends. Germline V gene sequence: CDR1 MNHEY, CDR2 SVGAGI. The CDR3 extends over 15 amino acids.

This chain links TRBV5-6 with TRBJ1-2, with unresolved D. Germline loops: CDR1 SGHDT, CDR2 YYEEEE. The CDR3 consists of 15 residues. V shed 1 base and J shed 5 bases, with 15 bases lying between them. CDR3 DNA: TGTGCCAGCAGCTTGAACAGCCCCGTTTGGTATGGCTACACCTTC. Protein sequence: CASSLNSPVWYGYTF.

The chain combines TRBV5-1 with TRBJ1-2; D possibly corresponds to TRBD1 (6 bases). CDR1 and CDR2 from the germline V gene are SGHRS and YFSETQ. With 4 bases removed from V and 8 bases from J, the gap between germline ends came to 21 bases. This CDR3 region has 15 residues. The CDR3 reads CASSPAEGGARGYTF. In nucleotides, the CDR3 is TGCGCCAGCAGCCCCGCTGAAGGGGGGGCGCGAGGCTACACCTTC.

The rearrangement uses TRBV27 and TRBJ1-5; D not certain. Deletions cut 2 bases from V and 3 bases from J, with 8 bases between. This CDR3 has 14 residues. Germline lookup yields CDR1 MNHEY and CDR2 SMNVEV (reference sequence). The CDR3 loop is CASSLLGFNQPQHF. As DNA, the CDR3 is TGTGCCAGCAGTTTACTGGGGTTCAATCAGCCCCAGCATTTT.

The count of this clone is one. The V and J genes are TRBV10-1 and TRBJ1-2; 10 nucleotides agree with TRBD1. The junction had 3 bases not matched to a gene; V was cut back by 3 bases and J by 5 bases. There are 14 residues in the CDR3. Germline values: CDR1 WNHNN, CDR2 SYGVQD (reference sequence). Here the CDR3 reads CASSDRDRGYGYTF. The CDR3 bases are TGCGCCAGCAGTGACCGGGACAGGGGTTATGGCTACACCTTC.

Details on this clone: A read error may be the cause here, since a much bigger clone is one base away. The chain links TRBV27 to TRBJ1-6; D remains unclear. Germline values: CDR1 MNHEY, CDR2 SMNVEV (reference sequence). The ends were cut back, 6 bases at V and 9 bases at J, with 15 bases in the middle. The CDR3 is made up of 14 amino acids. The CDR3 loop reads CASRPGRFSSPLHF. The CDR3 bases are TGTGCCAGCAGACCCGGAAGATTTTCTTCACCCCTCCACTTT.

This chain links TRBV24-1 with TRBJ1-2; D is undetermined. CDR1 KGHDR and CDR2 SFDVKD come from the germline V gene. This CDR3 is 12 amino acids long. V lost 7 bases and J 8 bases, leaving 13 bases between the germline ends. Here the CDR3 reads CATREPRGGYTF. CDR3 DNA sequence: TGTGCCACCAGAGAACCACGGGGAGGCTACACCTTC.

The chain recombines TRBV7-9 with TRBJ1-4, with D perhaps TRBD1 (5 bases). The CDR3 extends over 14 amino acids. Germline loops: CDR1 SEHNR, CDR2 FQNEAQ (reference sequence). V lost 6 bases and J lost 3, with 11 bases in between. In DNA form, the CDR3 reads TGTGCCAGCAGTGTTCGGGGGTCTAATGAAAAACTGTTTTTT. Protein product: CASSVRGSNEKLFF.

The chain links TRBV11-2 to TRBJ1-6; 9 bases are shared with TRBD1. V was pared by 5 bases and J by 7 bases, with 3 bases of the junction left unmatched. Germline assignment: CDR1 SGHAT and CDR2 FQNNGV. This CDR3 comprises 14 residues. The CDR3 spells CASSIQGANSPLHF. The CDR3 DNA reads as TGTGCCAGCAGCATACAGGGGGCGAATTCACCCCTCCACTTT.

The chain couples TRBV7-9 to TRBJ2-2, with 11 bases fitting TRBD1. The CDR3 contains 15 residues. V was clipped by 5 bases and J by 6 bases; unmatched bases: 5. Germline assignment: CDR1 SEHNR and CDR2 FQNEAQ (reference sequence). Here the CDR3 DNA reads TGTGCCAGCAGCCGAAGGACAGGGGGCCCCGGGGAGCTGTTTTTT. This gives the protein CASSRRTGGPGELFF.